Listed below are T cell receptor beta chains from one sample, sequenced in a study of CD8+CD57+ T cells in acquired aplastic anemia. Each CDR3 protein is one row after TCRdb ran MiXCR on the reads. This sample yields under 200,000 distinct CDR3 sequences, of which around 52% are seen a single time; more than 30% belongs to the top ten. Sequenced sample: sorted CD4+, CD8+, or CD8+CD57+ T cells (not recorded which) from PBMCs. These receptors came from a human donor with aplastic anemia. Each CDR3 is given with its conserved first and last residue. The D gene is left open where the match is weak. Clone size, where shown, is once, few, many, or a class for clones that have expanded.

CDR3nt: TGCAGTGCTAGTCGTCAGGGGGCGACCAATGAGCAGTTCTTC
CDR3aa: CSASRQGATNEQFF
j_gene: TRBJ2-1
d_gene: TRBD1
len: 14
v_gene: TRBV20-1
abundance: NA

CDR3nt: TGTGCGACGCTGGGACACACTGAAGCTTTCTTT
CDR3aa: CATLGHTEAFF
j_gene: TRBJ1-1
d_gene: NA
len: 11
v_gene: TRBV19
abundance: many

CDR3nt: TGCGCCAGCAGCCAGGGACTAGCGCACGAGCAGTACTTC
CDR3aa: CASSQGLAHEQYF
j_gene: TRBJ2-7
d_gene: TRBD2
len: 13
v_gene: TRBV4-3
abundance: NA

CDR3nt: TGTGCCAGCAGGATTCAGGTGGGGAGCACAGATACGCAGTATTTT
CDR3aa: CASRIQVGSTDTQYF
j_gene: TRBJ2-3
d_gene: NA
len: 15
v_gene: TRBV2
abundance: NA

CDR3nt: TGTGCCAGCACTACAGGGGGAAACACTGAAGCTTTCTTT
CDR3aa: CASTTGGNTEAFF
j_gene: TRBJ1-1
d_gene: TRBD1
len: 13
v_gene: TRBV19
abundance: NA

CDR3nt: TGTGCCAGCAGTGAAGGGCTGCTGGTCTACGAGCAGTACTTC
CDR3aa: CASSEGLLVYEQYF
j_gene: TRBJ2-7
d_gene: NA
len: 14
v_gene: TRBV2
abundance: NA

CDR3nt: TGTGCCACCCGACGGGGGGAAACTGAAGCTTTCTTT
CDR3aa: CATRRGETEAFF
j_gene: TRBJ1-1
d_gene: NA
len: 12
v_gene: TRBV2
abundance: many

CDR3nt: TGCAGCTCGTTAGCGGGAGCAGGCACCGGGGAGCTGTTTTTT
CDR3aa: CSSLAGAGTGELFF
j_gene: TRBJ2-2
d_gene: TRBD2
len: 14
v_gene: TRBV29-1
abundance: NA

CDR3nt: TGTGCCAGCAGCTCTCGGGGTCCTGGGACAGTAATTTACGAGCAGTACTTC
CDR3aa: CASSSRGPGTVIYEQYF
j_gene: TRBJ2-7
d_gene: TRBD1
len: 17
v_gene: TRBV11-1
abundance: many

CDR3nt: TGTGCCATCAGTGTCCGGGTTGCGCTTTTCTTT
CDR3aa: CAISVRVALFF
j_gene: TRBJ1-1
d_gene: NA
len: 11
v_gene: TRBV10-3
abundance: NA

CDR3nt: TGTGCCAGCAGTCGGGCAGGGGAGGCTTCACCCCTCCACTTT
CDR3aa: CASSRAGEASPLHF
j_gene: TRBJ1-6
d_gene: NA
len: 14
v_gene: TRBV25-1
abundance: NA

CDR3nt: TGTGCCACCAGAGCGGGACTATCGACAGATACGCAGTATTTT
CDR3aa: CATRAGLSTDTQYF
j_gene: TRBJ2-3
d_gene: TRBD2
len: 14
v_gene: TRBV24-1
abundance: NA

CDR3nt: TGTGCCAGCAGTGATGGGGACAGGGGTTCCTACGAGCAGTACTTC
CDR3aa: CASSDGDRGSYEQYF
j_gene: TRBJ2-7
d_gene: TRBD1
len: 15
v_gene: TRBV6-1
abundance: many

CDR3nt: TGTGCCAGCAGCTTGAGGGACAGGGGGTCCTACGAGCAGTACTTC
CDR3aa: CASSLRDRGSYEQYF
j_gene: TRBJ2-7
d_gene: TRBD1
len: 15
v_gene: TRBV5-6
abundance: many

CDR3nt: TGTGCCAGCAGCCCATACCAGGGACTAGATACGCAGTATTTT
CDR3aa: CASSPYQGLDTQYF
j_gene: TRBJ2-3
d_gene: NA
len: 14
v_gene: TRBV7-2
abundance: NA

CDR3nt: TGTGCCAGCAGCTTAGGGATGAATGGCTACACCTTC
CDR3aa: CASSLGMNGYTF
j_gene: TRBJ1-2
d_gene: NA
len: 12
v_gene: TRBV7-9
abundance: NA

CDR3nt: TGTGCCAGCAGTTACTCCCGTAGTAGCAATCAGCCCCAGCATTTT
CDR3aa: CASSYSRSSNQPQHF
j_gene: TRBJ1-5
d_gene: NA
len: 15
v_gene: TRBV6-5
abundance: NA

CDR3nt: TGTGCCAGCAGTCCTCTAAGCTCCTATAATTCACCCCTCCACTTT
CDR3aa: CASSPLSSYNSPLHF
j_gene: TRBJ1-6
d_gene: NA
len: 15
v_gene: TRBV2
abundance: NA

CDR3nt: TGTGCCAGCAGTGGACTAGCCCACACAGATACGCAGTATTTT
CDR3aa: CASSGLAHTDTQYF
j_gene: TRBJ2-3
d_gene: TRBD2
len: 14
v_gene: TRBV2
abundance: NA

CDR3nt: TGTGCCAGCAGGTTGGGGGGACAGGGCCGTTACGAGCAGTACTTC
CDR3aa: CASRLGGQGRYEQYF
j_gene: TRBJ2-7
d_gene: TRBD1
len: 15
v_gene: TRBV10-2
abundance: NA

CDR3nt: TGTGCCAGTAGTGATGCAGGGAACTATGGCTACACCTTC
CDR3aa: CASSDAGNYGYTF
j_gene: TRBJ1-2
d_gene: NA
len: 13
v_gene: TRBV19
abundance: NA

CDR3nt: TGTGCCAGTAGTTCATTTACAGGGACAACTAATGAAAGACCGTTTTTT
CDR3aa: CASSSFTGTTNERPFF
j_gene: TRBJ1-4
d_gene: NA
len: 16
v_gene: TRBV19
abundance: NA